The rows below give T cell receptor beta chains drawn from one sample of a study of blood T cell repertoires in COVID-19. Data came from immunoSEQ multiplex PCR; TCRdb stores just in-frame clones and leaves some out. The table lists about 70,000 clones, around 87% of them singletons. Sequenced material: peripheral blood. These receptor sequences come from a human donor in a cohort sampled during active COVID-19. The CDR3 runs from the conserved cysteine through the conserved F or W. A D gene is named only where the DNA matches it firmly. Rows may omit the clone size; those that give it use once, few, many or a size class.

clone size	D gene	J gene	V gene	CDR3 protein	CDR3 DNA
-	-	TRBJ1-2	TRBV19	CASSLPGRDRGYTF	TGTGCCAGTAGTCTTCCGGGCAGGGATCGAGGCTACACCTTC
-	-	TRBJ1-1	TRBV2	CASRRRESTEAFF	TGTGCCAGCAGGAGAAGGGAGAGCACTGAAGCTTTCTTT
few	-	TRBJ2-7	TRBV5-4	CASSQAAGEQYF	TGTGCCAGCAGCCAGGCAGCGGGCGAGCAGTACTTC
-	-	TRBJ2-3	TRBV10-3	CAIQAGPTTDTQYF	TGTGCCATCCAGGCGGGGCCGACAACAGATACGCAGTATTTT
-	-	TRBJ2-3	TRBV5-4	CASSLGLAVDTQYF	TGTGCCAGCAGCTTGGGGCTAGCAGTAGATACGCAGTATTTT
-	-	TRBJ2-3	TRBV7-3	CASSSGGPPDTQYF	TGTGCCAGCAGCTCGGGGGGCCCTCCAGATACGCAGTATTTT
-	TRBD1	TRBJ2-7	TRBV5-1	CASSLGQGGSTYEQYF	TGCGCCAGCAGCCTAGGACAGGGGGGTTCAACCTACGAGCAGTACTTC
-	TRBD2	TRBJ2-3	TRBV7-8	CASSLVVLAGALRNF	TGTGCCAGCAGCTTAGTGGTACTAGCGGGGGCCCTAAGAAATTTT
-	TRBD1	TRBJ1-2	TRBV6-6	CASNSGTGYFDDGYTF	TGTGCCAGCAACTCCGGGACAGGTTACTTCGACGATGGCTACACCTTC
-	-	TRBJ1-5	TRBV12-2	CASRSNRGDNQPQHF	TGTGCAAGTCGCTCAAATCGGGGGGACAATCAGCCCCAGCATTTT
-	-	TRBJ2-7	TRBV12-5	CASGGGAQYF	TGTGCTAGTGGTGGAGGAGCGCAGTACTTC
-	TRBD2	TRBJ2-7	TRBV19	CASSPASGGSYEQYF	TGTGCCAGTAGTCCCGCCAGCGGGGGATCCTACGAGCAGTACTTC
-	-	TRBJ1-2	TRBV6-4	CASSDSQGIGYTF	TGTGCCAGCAGTGACTCCCAGGGAATTGGCTACACCTTC
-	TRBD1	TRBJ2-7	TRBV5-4	CASSQIDRGSSYEQYF	TGTGCCAGCAGCCAAATTGACAGGGGATCCTCCTACGAGCAGTACTTC
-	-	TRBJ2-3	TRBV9	CASSVQDGGGDTQYF	TGTGCCAGCAGCGTACAGGACGGGGGAGGAGATACGCAGTATTTT
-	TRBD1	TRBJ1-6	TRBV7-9	CASSWGQALNSPLHF	TGTGCCAGCAGCTGGGGACAGGCGCTCAATTCACCCCTCCACTTT
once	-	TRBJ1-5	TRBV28	CASRSGLSNQPQHF	TGTGCCAGCAGGTCAGGGTTGAGCAATCAGCCCCAGCATTTT
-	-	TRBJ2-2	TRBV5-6	CASSSSPKLTGELFF	TGTGCCAGCAGTTCCTCCCCTAAACTAACCGGGGAGCTGTTTTTT
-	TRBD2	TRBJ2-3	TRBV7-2	CASSLAKGLAGTDTQYF	TGTGCCAGCAGCTTAGCGAAAGGACTAGCCGGCACAGATACGCAGTATTTT
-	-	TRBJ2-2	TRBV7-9	CASSRVGELFF	TGTGCCAGCAGCCGCGTCGGGGAGCTGTTTTTT
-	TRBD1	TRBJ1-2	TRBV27	CASRQRTGADSYGYTF	TGTGCCAGCAGACAAAGAACAGGGGCTGATAGCTATGGCTACACCTTC
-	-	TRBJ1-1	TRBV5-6	CASSGQTAEAFF	TGTGCCAGCTCAGGACAGACCGCTGAAGCTTTCTTT
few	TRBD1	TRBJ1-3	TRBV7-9	CASSGTVQNGNTIYF	TGTGCCAGCAGCGGGACAGTACAGAATGGAAACACCATATATTTT
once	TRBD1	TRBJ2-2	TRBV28	CASTPGTTGGGELFF	TGTGCCAGCACCCCCGGGACCACAGGGGGCGGGGAGCTGTTTTTT
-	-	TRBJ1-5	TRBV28	CASSPLSRGSNQPQHF	TGTGCCAGCAGTCCGCTATCCAGGGGCAGCAATCAGCCCCAGCATTTT
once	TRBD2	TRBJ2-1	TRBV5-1	CASSEVGGSYNEQFF	TGCGCCAGCAGTGAAGTGGGGGGGTCCTACAATGAGCAGTTCTTC